This T cell receptor (beta chain) was sequenced during a study of CD8+ T cells in alopecia areata. Across the study: Tofacitinib therapy lasting 6 to 18 months was followed by 6 months off drug. Findings of the study overall: Lesional tissue from the scalp (especially in alopecia totalis/universalis) showed higher clonality than normal scalp. Relative to mice, TCR sharing across patients was less clear, a difference possibly HLA-related.

RNA, once extracted, was reverse transcribed into cDNA for use as the sequencing template. Clones were sequenced by immunoSEQ multiplex PCR, and TCRdb holds only the in-frame ones, with some missing. The profile shows a few hundred thousand clones, roughly two thirds of them singletons. As part of sample collection, lesional scalp punch biopsies and peripheral blood were taken from alopecia areata patients. Comment on this clone: The antigen is unknown.

This CDR3 contains 15 residues. Trimming shortened V by 1 base and J by 0 bases, and 7 bases separated the two germline ends. Per the germline V gene, CDR1 is SEHNR and CDR2 is FQNEAQ (reference sequence). This receptor was obtained from a human donor with alopecia areata. The rearrangement links TRBV7-9 to TRBJ1-5, with D unresolved. The sequenced sample was CD4+ T cells sorted from blood, obtained at week 0. For the CDR3, the DNA is TGTGCCAGCAGCTTAGGAGGGAATAGCAATCAGCCCCAGCATTTT. Protein product: CASSLGGNSNQPQHF. Variable domain in full (rest from reference TRBV7-9 and TRBJ1-5): DTGVSQNPRHKITKRGQNVTFRCDPISEHNRLYWYRQTLGQGPEFLTYFQNEAQLEKSRLLSDRFSAERPKGSFSTLEIQRTEQGDSAMYLCASSLGGNSNQPQHFGDGTRLSIL.